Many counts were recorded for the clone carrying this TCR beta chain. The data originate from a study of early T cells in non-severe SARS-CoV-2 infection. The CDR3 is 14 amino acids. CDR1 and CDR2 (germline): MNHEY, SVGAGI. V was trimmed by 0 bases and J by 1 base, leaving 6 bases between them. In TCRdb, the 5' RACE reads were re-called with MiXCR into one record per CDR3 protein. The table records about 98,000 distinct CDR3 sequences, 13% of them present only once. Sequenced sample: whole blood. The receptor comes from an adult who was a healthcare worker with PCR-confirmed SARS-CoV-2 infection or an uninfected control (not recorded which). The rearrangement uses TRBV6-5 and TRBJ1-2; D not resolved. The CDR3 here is CASSYSQLNYGYTF. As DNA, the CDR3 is TGTGCCAGCAGTTACTCGCAGCTTAACTATGGCTACACCTTC.